This TCR beta chain originates from a study of cytomegalovirus exposure and HLA in healthy donors. PCR involved 60 Vbeta and 13 Jbeta primers. Here immunoSEQ multiplex PCR was the method, and the copy in TCRdb shows in-frame clones only, minus some. The listing contains some 130,000 clones. Per the germline V gene, CDR1 is SQVTM and CDR2 is ANQGSEA. This CDR3 has 16 residues. V lost 5 bases and J lost 5; bases outside the gene matches: 10. This sequence joins TRBV29-1 and TRBJ2-2, with 11 bases lining up with TRBD2. Source material: PBMCs. The receptor was isolated from a man aged 18 to 29 in good health and CMV-seronegative. DNA for the CDR3: TGCAGCGTTCTTCTTAGCGGGGGGGCCGTAACCGGGGAGCTGTTTTTT. Its protein product is CSVLLSGGAVTGELFF.